This TCR beta chain came from a study of post-analysis software for immune sequencing data. Study-level background: The disease courses spanned relapsing-remitting, secondary progressive and progressive-relapsing forms of multiple sclerosis.

At least ten counts were recorded for this clonotype. What it recognizes is unknown. Unique molecular identifiers were built into the TCR beta cDNA libraries. TCRdb re-analysed the PCR reads in MiXCR, keeping a single row per CDR3 protein. The data contain some 260,000 distinct CDR3 sequences, 35% to 40% of them seen just once; the ten biggest clones take up around 5%. CDR3 size: 15 residues. The V end was cut by 5 bases, the J end by 1 base, with 9 bases between. From germline, CDR1 is SEHNR and CDR2 FQNEAQ (reference sequence). Study-wide results and caveats: For normalized Chao1 diversity, multiple sclerosis patients scored significantly lower than controls did. Samples made in the same batch grouped tightly together by F measure. Elevated frequency relative to controls characterized about 5 TRBV segments in patients, TRBV5-6, TRBV5-1 and TRBV20-1 among them.

The rearrangement uses TRBV7-9 and TRBJ2-6, with a weak D call TRBD1 (6 bases). Sequenced: blood. This receptor was taken from a girl aged 5-17 years with multiple sclerosis. The CDR3 here is CASSITGSGANVLTF. CDR3 DNA: TGTGCCAGCAGCATCACAGGGTCTGGGGCCAACGTCCTGACTTTC.